One sample yielded the 18 T cell receptor beta chains listed below, sequenced in a study of T cell repertoires in cytomegalovirus infection. TCRdb redid the calling of the reads with MiXCR, one entry per CDR3 protein. The sample has 350,000 to 450,000 distinct CDR3 sequences; roughly 18% are singletons. Sequenced input: PBMCs. The receptors stem from a human donor in good health (CMV status not recorded). Some clones in this sample may be carry-over from other donors' samples.

The chain couples TRBV7-9 to TRBJ1-5; D is unclear. The V end was cut by 8 bases, the J end by 3 bases, with 14 bases between. CDR1 and CDR2 (germline): SEHNR, FQNEAQ (reference sequence). CDR3 length equals 14 residues. This chain's CDR3 is CASSDSGINQPQHF. CDR3 nucleotide sequence: TGTGCCAGCTCGGATTCCGGAATCAATCAGCCCCAGCATTTT. Variable domain in full (rest from reference TRBV7-9 and TRBJ1-5): DTGVSQNPRHKITKRGQNVTFRCDPISEHNRLYWYRQTLGQGPEFLTYFQNEAQLEKSRLLSDRFSAERPKGSFSTLEIQRTEQGDSAMYLCASSDSGINQPQHFGDGTRLSIL.

This clonotype came up once. The CDR3 loop reads CASSQDVGLRPNEQFF. Here the CDR3 DNA reads TGTGCCAGCAGCCAGGATGTTGGACTGCGGCCCAATGAGCAGTTCTTC. This chain uses TRBV14 with TRBJ2-1; D possibly corresponds to TRBD2 (5 bases). The V end lost 3 bases, the J end lost 6 bases, and 18 bases lay between the germline ends. The CDR3 spans 16 residues. The germline gives CDR1 SGHDN, CDR2 FVKESK. The full variable domain, its missing parts supplied by reference TRBV14 and TRBJ2-1, is EAGVTQFPSHSVIEKGQTVTLRCDPISGHDNLYWYRRVMGKEIKFLLHFVKESKQDESGMPNNRFLAERTGGTYSTLKVQPAELEDSGVYFCASSQDVGLRPNEQFFGPGTRLTVL.

The rearrangement joins TRBV28 to TRBJ2-2, with 10 bases that match TRBD1. V shed 6 bases and J 0 bases; nucleotides not matched to a gene: 13. The germline CDR1 and CDR2 sequences are MDHEN and SYDVKM. This CDR3 has 19 amino acids. In nucleotides, the CDR3 is TGTGCCAGCAGGATACCCGGGGACAGGGGAAGAGCGAACACCGGGGAGCTGTTTTTT. Translated: CASRIPGDRGRANTGELFF.

In its sample, this clonotype was seen many times. The genes are TRBV27 and TRBJ1-1, with 8 nucleotides matching TRBD1. Looked up from germline, CDR1 is MNHEY and CDR2 is SMNVEV (reference sequence). V was clipped by 5 bases and J by 4 bases; unmatched bases: 6. The CDR3 is 14 residues long. CDR3 DNA sequence: TGTGCCAGCAGTACGAGACAGGGGAGCACTGAAGCTTTCTTT. The encoded protein is CASSTRQGSTEAFF.

This clonotype was found a few times. The chain links TRBV29-1 to TRBJ1-1; D remains ambiguous. V was cut by 5 bases and J by 1 base, with 5 bases left in between. The CDR3 totals 11 residues. Germline V gene data show CDR1 as SQVTM and CDR2 as ANQGSEA. CDR3 in amino acids: CSVSGNTEAFF. CDR3 nucleotide sequence: TGCAGCGTTTCAGGGAACACTGAAGCTTTCTTT.

This chain links TRBV7-8 with TRBJ2-4; D possibly corresponds to TRBD1 (6 bases). The germline V and J ends were trimmed by 3 bases and 5 bases, with 14 bases remaining between them. The CDR3 totals 15 residues. Looked up from germline, CDR1 is SGHVS and CDR2 is FQNEAQ. CDR3 nucleotides: TGTGCCAGCAGCTTTGGCAGGGGCCCCCAAAACATTCAGTACTTC. It codes for CASSFGRGPQNIQYF.

The rearrangement uses TRBV10-3 and TRBJ1-2; TRBD1 is a possible D gene (6 bases). The ends were cut back, 6 bases at V and 3 bases at J, with 14 bases in the middle. CDR1 is ENHRY and CDR2 is SYGVKD in the germline V gene. The CDR3 runs 14 residues. CDR3 in DNA: TGTGCCATCAGCCAACAGGGTTGGGACTATGGCTACACCTTC. The encoded protein is CAISQQGWDYGYTF.

The table lists this clonotype with a few counts. The rearrangement uses TRBV27 and TRBJ2-1; 8 bases are a match to TRBD2. V was pared by 5 bases and J by 5 bases, with 11 bases of the junction left unmatched. The CDR3 is made up of 16 amino acids. Germline-derived CDR1 and CDR2 are MNHEY and SMNVEV (reference sequence). CDR3: CASSPGLADRHNEQFF. The CDR3 coding sequence is TGTGCCAGCAGTCCCGGACTAGCAGACAGACACAATGAGCAGTTCTTC.

There are a few counts of this clonotype. The chain couples TRBV6-5 to TRBJ2-7; 8 positions match TRBD1. The V and J ends lost 7 bases and 6 bases, in that order; junction bases with no gene match: 11. The CDR3 extends over 14 amino acids. Germline V gene data show CDR1 as MNHEY and CDR2 as SVGAGI. CDR3 DNA sequence: TGTGCCAGCACCGAACTACGGACAGGGCTCGAGCAGTACTTC. This codes for CASTELRTGLEQYF.

The chain employs TRBV28 and TRBJ1-6, with D possibly matching TRBD1 (5 bases). This CDR3 comprises 18 residues. V was cut by 3 bases and J by 7 bases, with 22 bases left in between. Germline-derived CDR1 and CDR2 are MDHEN and SYDVKM. The CDR3 loop is CASSLPNLFGRENSPLHF. CDR3 coding DNA: TGTGCCAGCAGTTTGCCCAACCTCTTCGGCAGGGAGAATTCACCCCTCCACTTT.

V usage is TRBV7-2 and J usage is TRBJ1-2; 7 bases line up with TRBD1. Germline V gene sequence: CDR1 SGHTA, CDR2 FQGNSA. V was clipped by 5 bases and J by 0 bases; unmatched bases: 0. The CDR3 covers 13 residues. The CDR3 protein is CASSQGANYGYTF. The CDR3 region has the DNA TGTGCCAGCAGCCAGGGGGCTAACTATGGCTACACCTTC.

In its sample, this clonotype was seen a few times. V and J are TRBV2 and TRBJ1-3; no clear D gene. The V end lost 4 bases, the J end lost 6 bases, and 13 bases lay between the germline ends. From germline, CDR1 is SNHLY and CDR2 FYNNEI. The CDR3 is made up of 14 amino acids. The CDR3 is CASSVRRLENTIYF. The CDR3, as DNA: TGTGCCAGCAGTGTGAGGAGGCTTGAAAACACCATATATTTT.

The V gene is TRBV6-5, the J gene TRBJ2-3; TRBD2 matches 12 bases. The length of the CDR3 is 16 residues. Germline CDR1 is MNHEY and CDR2 is SVGAGI. After removal of 0 bases from V and 5 bases from J, the junction contained 3 bases not matched to a gene. This CDR3 is CASSYSASGGGDTQYF. The CDR3 DNA reads TGTGCCAGCAGTTACTCGGCTAGCGGGGGGGGAGATACGCAGTATTTT.

The rearrangement joins TRBV19 to TRBJ1-6; 8 bases fit TRBD1. The V segment lost 3 bases and the J segment 8 bases; nucleotides outside the gene matches: 6. Per the germline V gene, CDR1 is LNHDA and CDR2 is SQIVND (reference sequence). The CDR3 contains 15 residues. The CDR3 nucleotides read TGTGCCAGTAGTATTGTGCAGGGGGCGGATTCACCCCTCCACTTT. Amino acid sequence: CASSIVQGADSPLHF. The entire variable domain, with the rest obtained from reference TRBV19 and TRBJ1-6, is as follows: DGGITQSPKYLFRKEGQNVTLSCEQNLNHDAMYWYRQDPGQGLRLIYYSQIVNDFQKGDIAEGYSVSREKKESFPLTVTSAQKNPTAFYLCASSIVQGADSPLHFGNGTRLTVT.

This clonotype has a count of ten or more. The chain is built from TRBV12-3 or TRBV12-4 and TRBJ1-5; no firm D call. V shed 3 bases and J shed 3 bases, with 9 bases lying between them. This CDR3 comprises 14 residues. The CDR3 DNA sequence: TGTGCCAGCAGTTTTAACTACATCAATCAGCCCCAGCATTTT. It codes for CASSFNYINQPQHF.

This clonotype was recorded a few times. The chain has TRBV20-1 and TRBJ2-5; D is ambiguous. V lost 1 base and J lost 5, with 11 bases in between. This CDR3 spans 13 amino acids. Germline-derived CDR1 and CDR2 are DFQATT and SNEGSKA (reference sequence). CDR3 in DNA: TGCAGTGCTAGAGGGTCGAGTGCGGAGACCCAGTACTTC. It encodes CSARGSSAETQYF.

This clonotype was recorded a few times. This rearrangement joins TRBV3-1 to TRBJ1-2; 7 bases are shared with TRBD1. Germline trimming cut 6 bases from V and 4 bases from J; bases unmatched to any gene: 11. This CDR3 region has 15 residues. Germline V gene sequence: CDR1 LGHDT, CDR2 YNNKEL (reference sequence). In DNA form, the CDR3 reads TGTGCCAGCAGGTCCGACAGGGCTCAGTCCTATGGCTACACCTTC. Its translation is CASRSDRAQSYGYTF.

The V and J genes are TRBV29-1 and TRBJ2-1; D gene uncertain. Trimming cost V 1 base and J 0 bases, with 7 bases left between them. The CDR3 spans 14 residues. The germline gives CDR1 SQVTM, CDR2 ANQGSEA. In DNA, the CDR3 is TGCAGCGTTGAAGCGGGTTTCTCCTACAATGAGCAGTTCTTC. Amino acids: CSVEAGFSYNEQFF.